The 14 T cell receptor beta chains presented below share a single source sample, sequenced in a study of CXCR3-negative and CXCR3-positive naive CD8 T cells. Study results and limitations: CXCR3-positive naive cells had more hydrophobic TRB CDR3s than CXCR3-negative naive cells.

Each TRB cDNA library was prepared by 5' RACE (with UMI labels). One entry per CDR3 protein, without DNA, is what TCRdb gives after re-calling the 5' RACE reads. This sample contains 50,000 to 60,000 distinct CDR3 sequences. The antigens for these receptors are not known. Sequencing was carried out using naive CXCR3+ CD8+ T cells from blood. Subset denoted: CD45RO-CCR7+CD27+CD95- naive CD8+ T cells expressing CXCR3 (TNR3+). Receptors were obtained from a human donor in good health. Some clones in this sample may be carry-over from other donors' samples.

The chain uses TRBV19 and TRBJ2-7; TCRdb lists TRBD1, though no DNA is available to test this call. The CDR3 is 15 residues long. CDR1 and CDR2 from the germline V gene are LNHDA and SQIVND (reference sequence). This CDR3 is CASRRTGPITYEQYF.

The CDR3 region is CASSPRLEGYTDTQYF. V gene TRBV7-9 combines with J gene TRBJ2-3; no DNA is available, so the TRBD2 call from TCRdb remains unchecked. CDR3 size: 16 residues. Germline loops: CDR1 SEHNR, CDR2 FQNEAQ (reference sequence).

The rearrangement links TRBV6-5 to TRBJ2-1; TCRdb picks TRBD1, but there is no DNA to check that call. The CDR3 contains 17 residues. Looked up from germline, CDR1 is MNHEY and CDR2 is SVGAGI. CDR3 amino acids: CASSYSPGSSPNNEQFF.

This rearrangement joins TRBV7-3 to TRBJ2-7; lacking DNA, the TRBD1 call made by TCRdb goes unchecked. The germline V gene has CDR1 SGHTA and CDR2 FQGTGA. The CDR3 runs 14 residues. The CDR3 protein is CASSLGGPPNEQYF.

The chain has TRBV29-1 and TRBJ2-7; lacking DNA, the TRBD1 call made by TCRdb goes unchecked. The germline V gene encodes CDR1 SQVTM and CDR2 ANQGSEA. The CDR3 covers 12 residues. The CDR3 region is CSVEGRGYEQYF.

The J gene is TRBJ1-2, the V gene TRBV7-2. This CDR3 spans 13 amino acids. In germline, CDR1 is SGHTA, CDR2 FQGNSA. The CDR3: CASSFGNSYGYTF. Using reference TRBV7-2 and TRBJ1-2 for the parts outside the CDR3, the full variable domain is GAGVSQSPSNKVTEKGKDVELRCDPISGHTALYWYRQSLGQGLEFLIYFQGNSAPDKSGLPSDRFSAERTGGSVSTLTIQRTQQEDSAVYLCASSFGNSYGYTFGSGTRLTVV.

CDR3 loop: CASSSSGLAGNNVQFF. The rearrangement joins TRBV7-9 to TRBJ2-1; as DNA is missing, the TRBD2 call by TCRdb cannot be tested. CDR3 length: 16 residues. Germline V gene sequence: CDR1 SEHNR, CDR2 FQNEAQ (reference sequence).

The chain joins TRBV29-1 to TRBJ2-2; the D call from TCRdb, TRBD1, cannot be confirmed without DNA. The CDR3 is made up of 13 amino acids. Per the germline V gene, CDR1 is SQVTM and CDR2 is ANQGSEA. The CDR3 protein is CSVVTGFTGELFF.

The chain combines TRBV20-1 with TRBJ2-1; the D call of TRBD1 rests on TCRdb alone, since no DNA is present to check it. CDR3 size: 14 residues. From germline, CDR1 is DFQATT and CDR2 SNEGSKA (reference sequence). CDR3 sequence: CSATTGEGYNEQFF.

This chain uses TRBV12-3 or TRBV12-4 with TRBJ1-4; the D gene TCRdb calls, TRBD1, cannot be checked with no DNA. The CDR3 is 16 amino acids. The CDR3 sequence: CASSSDRGATNEKLFF.

The chain recombines TRBV4-3 with TRBJ1-1. The CDR3 has 15 residues. CDR1 is LGHNA and CDR2 is YSLEER in the germline V gene. CDR3 sequence: CASSQDPNPNTEAFF.

The chain joins TRBV7-3 to TRBJ1-1; the D call from TCRdb, TRBD1, cannot be confirmed without DNA. The CDR3 length is 15 residues. CDR1 and CDR2 from the germline V gene are SGHTA and FQGTGA. The CDR3 sequence: CASSPGVGENTEAFF.

This chain links TRBV2 with TRBJ2-3; TCRdb's assignment of TRBD2 cannot be checked, as there is no DNA. The CDR3 contains 20 residues. Germline V gene lookup returns CDR1 SNHLY and CDR2 FYNNEI. CDR3 protein: CASSEPQRLEGRHDTDTQYF. Supplemented by reference TRBV2 and TRBJ2-3, the full variable domain reads EPEVTQTPSHQVTQMGQEVILRCVPISNHLYFYWYRQILGQKVEFLVSFYNNEISEKSEIFDDQFSVERPDGSNFTLKIRSTKLEDSAMYFCASSEPQRLEGRHDTDTQYFGPGTRLTVL.

This chain connects TRBV21-1 to TRBJ1-2; checking the TCRdb D call of TRBD1 is not possible without DNA. TRBV21-1 is given as a pseudogene. The CDR3 length is 14 residues. This chain's CDR3 is CASSIHTGSDGYTF.